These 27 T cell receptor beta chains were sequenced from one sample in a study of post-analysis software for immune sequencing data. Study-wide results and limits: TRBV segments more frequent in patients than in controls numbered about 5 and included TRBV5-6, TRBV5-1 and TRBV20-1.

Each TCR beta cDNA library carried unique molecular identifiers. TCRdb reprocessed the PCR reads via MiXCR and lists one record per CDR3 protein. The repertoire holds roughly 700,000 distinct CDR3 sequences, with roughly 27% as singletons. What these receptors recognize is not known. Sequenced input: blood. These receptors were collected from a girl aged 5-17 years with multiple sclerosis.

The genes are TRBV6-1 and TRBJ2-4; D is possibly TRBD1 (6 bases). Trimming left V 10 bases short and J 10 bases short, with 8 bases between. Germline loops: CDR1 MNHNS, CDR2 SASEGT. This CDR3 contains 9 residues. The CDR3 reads CATGTIQYF. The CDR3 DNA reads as TGTGCCACCGGGACAATTCAGTACTTC.

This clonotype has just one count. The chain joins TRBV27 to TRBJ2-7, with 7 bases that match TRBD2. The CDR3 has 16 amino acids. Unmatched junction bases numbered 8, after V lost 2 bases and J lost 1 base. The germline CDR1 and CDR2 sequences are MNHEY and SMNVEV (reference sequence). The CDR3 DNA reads TGTGCCAGCAGTTTAAGCGGCGGGAGAACTTCCTACGAGCAGTACTTC. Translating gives CASSLSGGRTSYEQYF.

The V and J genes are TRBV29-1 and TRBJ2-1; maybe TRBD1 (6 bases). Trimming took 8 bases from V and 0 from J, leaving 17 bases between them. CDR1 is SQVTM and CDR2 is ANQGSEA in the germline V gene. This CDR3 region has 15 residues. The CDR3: CSTRQETSSYNEQFF. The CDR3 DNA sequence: TGCAGCACTAGACAGGAGACGAGCTCCTACAATGAGCAGTTCTTC.

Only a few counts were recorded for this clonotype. CDR3 sequence (DNA): TGTGCCAGCAGCTCCAACCGCGGGCTCGCTGGCGAGCAGTACTTC. It translates to CASSSNRGLAGEQYF. J is TRBJ2-7 and V is TRBV7-9; D is possibly TRBD2 (5 bases). The germline CDR1 and CDR2 sequences are SEHNR and FQNEAQ (reference sequence). Trimming pared 4 bases from V and 6 bases from J, leaving 19 bases between. The CDR3 length is 15 residues.

CDR3 amino acids: CASSTDRSSYNSPLHF. The CDR3 DNA reads TGTGCCAGCAGCACCGACCGAAGCTCCTATAATTCACCCCTCCACTTT. The rearrangement joins TRBV3-1 to TRBJ1-6; D uncertain. The CDR3 is 16 residues long. Trimming removed 5 bases from V and 0 bases from J, with 11 bases in between. CDR1 LGHDT and CDR2 YNNKEL come from the germline V gene (reference sequence).

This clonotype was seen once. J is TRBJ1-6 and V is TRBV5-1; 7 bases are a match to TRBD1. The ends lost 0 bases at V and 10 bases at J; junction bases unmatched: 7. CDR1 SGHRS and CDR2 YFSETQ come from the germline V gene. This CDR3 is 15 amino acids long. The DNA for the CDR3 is TGCGCCAGCAGCTTGGGAGACAGGGCTCAGTCACCCCTCCACTTT. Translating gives CASSLGDRAQSPLHF.

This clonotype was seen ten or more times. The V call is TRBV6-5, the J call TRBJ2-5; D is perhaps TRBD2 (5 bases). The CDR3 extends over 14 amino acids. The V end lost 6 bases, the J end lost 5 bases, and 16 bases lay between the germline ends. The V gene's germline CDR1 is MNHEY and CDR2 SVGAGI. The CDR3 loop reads CASSQDRGWETQYF. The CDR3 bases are TGTGCCAGCAGCCAGGATCGGGGTTGGGAGACCCAGTACTTC.

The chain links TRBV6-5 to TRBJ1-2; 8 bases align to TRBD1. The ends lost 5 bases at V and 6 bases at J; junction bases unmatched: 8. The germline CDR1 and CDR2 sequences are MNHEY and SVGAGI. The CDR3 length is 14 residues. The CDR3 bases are TGTGCCAGCAGTCTCCCGGGACAGGAAAATGGCTACACCTTC. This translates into CASSLPGQENGYTF.

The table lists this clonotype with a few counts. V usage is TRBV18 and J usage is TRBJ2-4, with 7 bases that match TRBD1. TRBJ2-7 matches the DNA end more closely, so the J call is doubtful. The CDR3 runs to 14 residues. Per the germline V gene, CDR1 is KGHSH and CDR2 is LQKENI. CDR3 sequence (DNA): TGTGCCAGCTCGCTGGGGACAGAGCGCTACGAGCAGTACTTC. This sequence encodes CASSLGTERYEQYF.

CDR3 residues: CASSSRGLEYTDTQYF. CDR3 nucleotide sequence: TGTGCCAGCAGCTCCAGGGGGCTGGAGTACACAGATACGCAGTATTTT. The chain has TRBV7-9 and TRBJ2-3, with 8 bases that match TRBD1. CDR1 is SEHNR, CDR2 FQNEAQ, per germline (reference sequence). CDR3 length equals 16 residues. Trimming cost V 4 bases and J 2 bases; bases outside gene matches: 8. Looking up the rest from reference TRBV7-9 and TRBJ2-3 gives the full variable domain: DTGVSQNPRHKITKRGQNVTFRCDPISEHNRLYWYRQTLGQGPEFLTYFQNEAQLEKSRLLSDRFSAERPKGSFSTLEIQRTEQGDSAMYLCASSSRGLEYTDTQYFGPGTRLTVL.

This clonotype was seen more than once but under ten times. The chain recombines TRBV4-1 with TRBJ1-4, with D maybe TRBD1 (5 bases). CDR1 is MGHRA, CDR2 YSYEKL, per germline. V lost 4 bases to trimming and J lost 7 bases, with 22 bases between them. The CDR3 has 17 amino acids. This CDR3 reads CASSLSRGRTLVEKLFF. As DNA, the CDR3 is TGCGCCAGCAGCCTATCGCGCGGACGGACATTAGTTGAAAAACTGTTTTTT.

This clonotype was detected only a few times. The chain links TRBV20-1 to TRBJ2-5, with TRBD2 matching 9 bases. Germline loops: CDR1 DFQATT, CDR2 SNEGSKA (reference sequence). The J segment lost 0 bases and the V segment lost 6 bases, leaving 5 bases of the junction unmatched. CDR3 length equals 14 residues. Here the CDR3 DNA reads TGCAGTGCCCGAGGACTAGCGTACCAAGAGACCCAGTACTTC. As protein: CSARGLAYQETQYF.

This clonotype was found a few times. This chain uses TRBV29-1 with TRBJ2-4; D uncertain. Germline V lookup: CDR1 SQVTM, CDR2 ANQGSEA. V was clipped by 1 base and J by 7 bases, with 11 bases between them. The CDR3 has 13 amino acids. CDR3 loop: CSVEVGAGNIQYF. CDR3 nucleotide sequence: TGCAGCGTTGAAGTTGGAGCAGGTAACATTCAGTACTTC.

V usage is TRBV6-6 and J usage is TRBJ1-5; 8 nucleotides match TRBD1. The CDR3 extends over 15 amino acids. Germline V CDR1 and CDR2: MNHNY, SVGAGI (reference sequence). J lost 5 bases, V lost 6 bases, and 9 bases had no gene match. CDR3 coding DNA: TGTGCCAGCAGCACCCTACAGGGGGAATATCAGCCCCAGCATTTT. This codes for CASSTLQGEYQPQHF.

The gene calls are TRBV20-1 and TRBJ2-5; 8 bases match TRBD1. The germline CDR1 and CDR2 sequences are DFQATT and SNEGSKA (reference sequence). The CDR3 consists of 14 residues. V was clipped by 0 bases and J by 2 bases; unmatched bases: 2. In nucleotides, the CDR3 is TGCAGTGCTAGAGAGAACAGGGGGCAAGAGACCCAGTACTTC. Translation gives CSARENRGQETQYF.

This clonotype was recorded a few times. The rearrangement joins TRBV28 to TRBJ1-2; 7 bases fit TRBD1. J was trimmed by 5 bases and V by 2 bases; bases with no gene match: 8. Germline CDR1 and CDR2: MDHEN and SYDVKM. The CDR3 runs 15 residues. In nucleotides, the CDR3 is TGTGCCAGCAGTTTAGGGGGGACAGCCCTATATGGCTACACCTTC. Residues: CASSLGGTALYGYTF.

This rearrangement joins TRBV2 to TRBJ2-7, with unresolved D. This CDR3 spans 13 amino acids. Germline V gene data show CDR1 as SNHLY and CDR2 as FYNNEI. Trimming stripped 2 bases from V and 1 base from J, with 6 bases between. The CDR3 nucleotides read TGTGCCAGCAGTGAATACATTTCCTACGAGCAGTACTTC. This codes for CASSEYISYEQYF.

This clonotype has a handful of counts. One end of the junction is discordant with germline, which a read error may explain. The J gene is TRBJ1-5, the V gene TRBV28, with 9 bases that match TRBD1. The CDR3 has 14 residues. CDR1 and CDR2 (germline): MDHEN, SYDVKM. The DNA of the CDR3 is TGTGTCAGCATCAGGACAGGGGGCAATCAGCCCCAGCATTTT. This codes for CVSIRTGGNQPQHF. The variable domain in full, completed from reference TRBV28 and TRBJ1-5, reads DVKVTQSSRYLVKRTGEKVFLECVQDMDHENMFWYRQDPGLGLRLIYFSYDVKMKEKGDIPEGYSVSREKKERFSLILESASTNQTSMYLCVSIRTGGNQPQHFGDGTRLSIL.

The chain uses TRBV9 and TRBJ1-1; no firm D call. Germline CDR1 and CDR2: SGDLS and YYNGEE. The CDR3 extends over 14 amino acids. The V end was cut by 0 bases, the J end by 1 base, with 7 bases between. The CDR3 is CASSVVDGNTEAFF. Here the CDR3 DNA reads TGTGCCAGCAGCGTAGTTGATGGGAACACTGAAGCTTTCTTT.

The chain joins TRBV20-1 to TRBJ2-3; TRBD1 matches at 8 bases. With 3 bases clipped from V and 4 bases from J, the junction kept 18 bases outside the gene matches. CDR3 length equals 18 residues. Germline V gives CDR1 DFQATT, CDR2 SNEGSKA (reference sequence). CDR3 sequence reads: CSARVPPRGRGQADTQYF. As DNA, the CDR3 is TGCAGTGCTAGGGTCCCACCTCGGGGCAGGGGGCAAGCAGATACGCAGTATTTT.

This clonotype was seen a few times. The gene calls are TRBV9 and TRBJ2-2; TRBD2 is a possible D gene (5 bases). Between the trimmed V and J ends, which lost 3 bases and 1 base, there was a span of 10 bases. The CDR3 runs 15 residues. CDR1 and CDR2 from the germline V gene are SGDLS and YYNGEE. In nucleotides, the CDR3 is TGTGCCAGCAGCGGACCGGGGAAGAACACCGGGGAGCTGTTTTTT. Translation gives CASSGPGKNTGELFF.

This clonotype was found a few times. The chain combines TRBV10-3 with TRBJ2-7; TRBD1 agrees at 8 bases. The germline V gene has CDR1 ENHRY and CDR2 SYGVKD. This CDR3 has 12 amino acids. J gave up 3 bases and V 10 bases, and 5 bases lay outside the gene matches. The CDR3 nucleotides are TGTGCCACCCGACAGGGGTTCTACGAGCAGTACTTC. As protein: CATRQGFYEQYF.

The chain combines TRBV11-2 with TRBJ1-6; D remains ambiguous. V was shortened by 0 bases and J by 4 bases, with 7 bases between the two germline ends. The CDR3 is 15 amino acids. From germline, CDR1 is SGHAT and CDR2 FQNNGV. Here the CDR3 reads CASSLDQKYNSPLHF. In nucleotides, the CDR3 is TGTGCCAGCAGCTTAGATCAGAAGTATAATTCACCCCTCCACTTT.

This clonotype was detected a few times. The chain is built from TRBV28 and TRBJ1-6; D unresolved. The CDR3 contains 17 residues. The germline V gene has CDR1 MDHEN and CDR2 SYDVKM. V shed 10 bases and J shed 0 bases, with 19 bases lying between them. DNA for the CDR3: TGTGCCACCTCGGGCCCCTCTTTTAGCTCCTATAATTCACCCCTCCACTTT. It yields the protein CATSGPSFSSYNSPLHF. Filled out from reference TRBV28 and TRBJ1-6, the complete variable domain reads DVKVTQSSRYLVKRTGEKVFLECVQDMDHENMFWYRQDPGLGLRLIYFSYDVKMKEKGDIPEGYSVSREKKERFSLILESASTNQTSMYLCATSGPSFSSYNSPLHFGNGTRLTVT.

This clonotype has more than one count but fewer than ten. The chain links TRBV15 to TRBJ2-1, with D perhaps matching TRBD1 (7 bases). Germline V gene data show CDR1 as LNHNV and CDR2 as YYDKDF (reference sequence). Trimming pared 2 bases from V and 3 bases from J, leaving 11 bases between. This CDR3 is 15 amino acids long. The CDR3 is CATSRTGDFYNEQFF. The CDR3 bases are TGTGCCACCAGCAGAACAGGGGACTTCTACAATGAGCAGTTCTTC.

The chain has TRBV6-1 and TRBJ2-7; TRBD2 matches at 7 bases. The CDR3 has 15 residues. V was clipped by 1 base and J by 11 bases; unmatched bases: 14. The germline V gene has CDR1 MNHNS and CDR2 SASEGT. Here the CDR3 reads CASSEGSGTLRKEYF. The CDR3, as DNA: TGTGCCAGCAGTGAAGGAAGCGGGACCCTTCGTAAGGAGTACTTC.

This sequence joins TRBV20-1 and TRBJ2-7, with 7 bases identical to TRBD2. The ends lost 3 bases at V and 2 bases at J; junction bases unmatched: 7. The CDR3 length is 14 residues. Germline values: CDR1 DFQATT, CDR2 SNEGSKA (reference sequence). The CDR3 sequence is CSASTGEGTYEQYF. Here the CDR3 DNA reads TGCAGTGCTAGTACGGGGGAGGGAACCTACGAGCAGTACTTC.